A single sample gave rise to the 10 T cell receptor beta chains below, sequenced in a study of blood T cell repertoires in COVID-19 (TCRdb year 2020). Library preparation employed the immunoSEQ multiplex PCR assay. TCRdb stores this immuneACCESS table with in-frame sequences only. Part of the clones is absent; in the studies checked, under half of the shortfall reflects unresolved V genes, and no reason is known for the rest. For this sample there are about 280,000 clones; around 90% appear just once. Of the sample, over 2% is held by the ten largest clones. Material for sequencing was peripheral blood. All receptors come from a woman between 45 and 60 years old who had recovered from COVID-19.

In DNA, the CDR3 is TGTGCCAGTAGCCCCTTTACCGGGACAGGGGGCAGGAACTATGGCTACACCTTC. Translated: CASSPFTGTGGRNYGYTF. The chain couples TRBV19 to TRBJ1-2; 12 nucleotides agree with TRBD1. CDR1 is LNHDA and CDR2 is SQIVND in the germline V gene (reference sequence). Germline trimming cut 6 bases from V and 2 bases from J; bases unmatched to any gene: 13. The length of the CDR3 is 18 residues.

This clone was picked up one time. The CDR3 reads CAISESGEYEQYF. The DNA of the CDR3 is TGTGCCATCAGTGAGTCTGGAGAGTACGAGCAGTACTTC. The genes are TRBV10-3 and TRBJ2-7, with D uncertain. The CDR3 has 13 amino acids. From germline, CDR1 is ENHRY and CDR2 SYGVKD. Between the trimmed V and J ends, which lost 0 bases and 4 bases, there was a span of 7 bases.

The V and J genes are TRBV18 and TRBJ1-4; D not certain. V was clipped by 3 bases and J by 0 bases, with 11 bases between them. The CDR3 sequence is 16 residues long. CDR1 and CDR2 (germline): KGHSH, LQKENI. This CDR3 is CASSPRGEATNEKLFF. The CDR3 DNA reads as TGTGCCAGCTCACCTCGTGGGGAGGCAACTAATGAAAAACTGTTTTTT.

The chain carries TRBV27 and TRBJ2-1; TRBD2 matches at 13 bases. This CDR3 has 16 amino acids. Germline V gene sequence: CDR1 MNHEY, CDR2 SMNVEV (reference sequence). V lost 6 bases and J lost 9; bases outside the gene matches: 11. The DNA of the CDR3 is TGTGCCAGCAGCTCCGAAACTAGCGGGAGGGGGGGTGAGCAGTTCTTC. Its protein product is CASSSETSGRGGEQFF.

The rearrangement joins TRBV2 to TRBJ1-5; TRBD1 matches at 7 bases. This CDR3 is built from 15 residues. J gave up 2 bases and V 7 bases, and 8 bases lay outside the gene matches. Germline V CDR1 and CDR2: SNHLY, FYNNEI. The CDR3: CASTFRTGGNQPQHF. As DNA, the CDR3 is TGTGCCAGCACCTTCCGGACAGGCGGCAATCAGCCCCAGCATTTT.

V usage is TRBV4-3 and J usage is TRBJ2-3; 10 positions match TRBD1. Germline V gene sequence: CDR1 LGHNA, CDR2 YSLEER. Trimming cost V 4 bases and J 1 base; bases outside gene matches: 2. This CDR3 spans 15 amino acids. CDR3 in amino acids: CASSPDRGRTDTQYF. CDR3 coding DNA: TGCGCCAGCAGCCCCGACAGGGGGCGCACAGATACGCAGTATTTT.

This clone showed up just once. The V call is TRBV7-9, the J call TRBJ1-2; 8 nucleotides line up with TRBD1. CDR1 and CDR2 from the germline V gene are SEHNR and FQNEAQ (reference sequence). This CDR3 comprises 14 residues. V was clipped by 4 bases and J by 4 bases; unmatched bases: 5. The chain's CDR3 is CASSSGGDFYGYTF. The CDR3 coding sequence is TGTGCCAGCAGCTCAGGGGGCGATTTCTATGGCTACACCTTC.

The chain uses TRBV7-9 and TRBJ1-3; 7 bases align to TRBD1. Trimming at V came to 6 bases and at J to 4 bases, leaving 9 bases not matched to a gene. This CDR3 comprises 15 residues. Germline V gene data show CDR1 as SEHNR and CDR2 as FQNEAQ (reference sequence). CDR3 in amino acids: CASRRQGSEGNTIYF. CDR3 nucleotides: TGTGCCAGCAGGCGACAGGGTTCGGAGGGAAACACCATATATTTT.

The rearrangement joins TRBV5-8 to TRBJ1-5; the match to TRBD1 covers 7 bases. CDR1 and CDR2 (germline): SGHTS, YDEGEE. The V segment lost 4 bases and the J segment 5 bases; nucleotides outside the gene matches: 6. The CDR3 runs to 14 residues. The CDR3 DNA reads as TGTGCCAGCAGCCCACGGGACAGATATCAGCCCCAGCATTTT. This translates into CASSPRDRYQPQHF.

This rearrangement joins TRBV12-3 or TRBV12-4 to TRBJ2-1; 9 bases agree with TRBD1. This CDR3 spans 13 amino acids. V lost 6 bases to trimming and J lost 9 bases; unmatched junction nucleotides: 6. In DNA, the CDR3 is TGTGCCAGCAGCATCACAGGGGGCAGTGAGCAGTTCTTC. Protein: CASSITGGSEQFF.